These 10 T cell receptor beta chains share one sample of origin, sequenced in a study of blood T cell repertoires in COVID-19. Sequencing was performed with immunoSEQ multiplex PCR; in TCRdb, only in-frame clones are kept and a portion is missing. The table lists 170,000 or so clones, around four fifths of them singletons, with roughly 17% in the top ten. The sequenced material came from PBMCs or T cells enriched from blood (not recorded which). The receptors stem from a woman in her forties or fifties who had recovered from COVID-19.

This chain uses TRBV21-1 with TRBJ2-2; the DNA was not used to check the table's D call, TRBD2. TRBV21-1 is annotated as a pseudogene. The CDR3 sequence is 16 residues long. The CDR3 DNA sequence: TGTGCCAGCAGCAAAGAAGCGGGGTCGAACACCGGGGAGCTGTTTTTT. Translation: CASSKEAGSNTGELFF.

In this sample, this clone turned up a few times. The chain carries TRBV28 and TRBJ2-1; D is perhaps TRBD1 (6 bases). This CDR3 is built from 15 residues. The V gene lost 9 bases and the J gene lost 1 base, with 16 bases spanning the gap. Germline V gives CDR1 MDHEN, CDR2 SYDVKM. The DNA for the CDR3 is TGTGCCAGTACCCTGGTTGGACAGTCCTACAATGAGCAGTTCTTC. Its translation: CASTLVGQSYNEQFF.

The rearrangement joins TRBV27 to TRBJ1-1, with TRBD1 as a possible D gene (5 bases). This CDR3 contains 15 residues. The germline gives CDR1 MNHEY, CDR2 SMNVEV (reference sequence). V dropped 8 bases and J dropped 2 bases, with 18 bases sitting between them. This chain's CDR3 is CASCPGGTSNTEAFF. CDR3 sequence (DNA): TGTGCCAGCTGCCCTGGAGGGACTTCTAACACTGAAGCTTTCTTT.

This clone came up once. This sequence joins TRBV5-1 and TRBJ2-1; D may be TRBD2 (6 bases). This CDR3 contains 14 residues. The V gene's germline CDR1 is SGHRS and CDR2 YFSETQ. Deletions cut 2 bases from V and 3 bases from J, with 9 bases between. The CDR3 DNA reads TGCGCCAGCAGCTTTTCGGGACTCTACAATGAGCAGTTCTTC. Translating it yields CASSFSGLYNEQFF.

The chain combines TRBV19 with TRBJ2-4; D remains unclear. The V and J ends lost 7 bases and 0 bases respectively, with 10 bases between them. The CDR3 runs 14 residues. CDR1 and CDR2 from the germline V gene are LNHDA and SQIVND (reference sequence). The CDR3 nucleotides are TGTGCCAGTACTCCGGGTTCAGCCAAAAACATTCAGTACTTC. Residues: CASTPGSAKNIQYF.

The gene calls are TRBV2 and TRBJ2-1, with D maybe TRBD1 (6 bases). The CDR3 contains 12 residues. Germline values: CDR1 SNHLY, CDR2 FYNNEI. Trimming cost V 4 bases and J 7 bases, with 8 bases left between them. The CDR3 nucleotides are TGTGCCAGCAGTGGGACAGTGAATGAGCAGTTCTTC. Translating it yields CASSGTVNEQFF.

The J gene is TRBJ2-1, the V gene TRBV19; D may be TRBD1 (6 bases). Germline V CDR1 and CDR2: LNHDA, SQIVND (reference sequence). Trimming stripped 4 bases from V and 6 bases from J, with 13 bases between. The CDR3 is made up of 14 amino acids. In DNA, the CDR3 is TGTGCCAGTAGTACGCCTGGACAGACCAATGAGCAGTTCTTC. Its protein product is CASSTPGQTNEQFF.

The rearrangement links TRBV11-2 to TRBJ1-1; D gene ambiguous. Germline loops: CDR1 SGHAT, CDR2 FQNNGV. This CDR3 comprises 16 residues. V gave up 1 base and J gave up 2 bases, with 14 bases separating them. As DNA, the CDR3 is TGTGCCAGCAGCTTAGCTCATGGGAGAATCAACACTGAAGCTTTCTTT. This codes for CASSLAHGRINTEAFF.

The J gene is TRBJ2-7, the V gene TRBV28; the match to TRBD1 covers 7 bases. CDR3 length equals 15 residues. In germline, CDR1 is MDHEN, CDR2 SYDVKM. The junction had 9 bases not matched to a gene; V was cut back by 5 bases and J by 2 bases. CDR3 residues: CASSLDQTGPYEQYF. In nucleotides, the CDR3 is TGTGCCAGCAGTCTGGACCAGACAGGGCCCTACGAGCAGTACTTC.

This clone was counted many times. The genes are TRBV7-9 and TRBJ1-2; D not resolved. The CDR3 totals 13 residues. CDR1 and CDR2 from the germline V gene are SEHNR and FQNEAQ (reference sequence). Trimming pared 5 bases from V and 6 bases from J, leaving 13 bases between. The CDR3 region is CASSVAVFDGYTF. The CDR3 bases are TGTGCCAGCAGCGTCGCGGTATTCGATGGCTACACCTTC.